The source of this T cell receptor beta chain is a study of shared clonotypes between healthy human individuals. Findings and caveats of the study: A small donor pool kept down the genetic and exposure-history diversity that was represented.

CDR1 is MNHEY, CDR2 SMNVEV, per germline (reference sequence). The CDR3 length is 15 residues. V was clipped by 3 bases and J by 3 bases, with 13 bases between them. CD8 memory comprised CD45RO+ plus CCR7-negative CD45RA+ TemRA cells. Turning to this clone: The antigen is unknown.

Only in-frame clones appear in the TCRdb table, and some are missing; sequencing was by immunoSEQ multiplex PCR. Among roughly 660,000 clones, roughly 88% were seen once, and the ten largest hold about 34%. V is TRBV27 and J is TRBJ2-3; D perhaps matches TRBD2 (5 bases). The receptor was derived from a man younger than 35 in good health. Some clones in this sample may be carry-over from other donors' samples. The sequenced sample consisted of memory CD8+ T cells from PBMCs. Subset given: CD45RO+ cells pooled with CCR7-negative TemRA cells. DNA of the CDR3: TGTGCCAGCAGTTTTTCTAGCTTAGGGACAGATACGCAGTATTTT. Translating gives CASSFSSLGTDTQYF.